The source of this T cell receptor (beta chain) is a study of cytomegalovirus exposure and HLA in healthy donors. The PCR employed 60 Vbeta primers together with 13 Jbeta primers. Here immunoSEQ multiplex PCR was the method, and the copy in TCRdb shows in-frame clones only, minus some. The table has roughly 150,000 clones, about 80% seen once. The CDR3 length is 14 residues. The V and J ends lost 4 bases and 6 bases respectively, with 14 bases between them. Germline V CDR1 and CDR2: PRHDT, FYEKMQ (reference sequence). The sample taken for sequencing was PBMCs. This sequence was found in a man aged 40-50 years in good health and CMV-seropositive. This chain connects TRBV13 to TRBJ2-3; D remains unclear. CDR3: CASSSLVGADTQYF. CDR3 DNA: TGTGCCAGCAGCTCCCTAGTCGGTGCGGATACGCAGTATTTT.